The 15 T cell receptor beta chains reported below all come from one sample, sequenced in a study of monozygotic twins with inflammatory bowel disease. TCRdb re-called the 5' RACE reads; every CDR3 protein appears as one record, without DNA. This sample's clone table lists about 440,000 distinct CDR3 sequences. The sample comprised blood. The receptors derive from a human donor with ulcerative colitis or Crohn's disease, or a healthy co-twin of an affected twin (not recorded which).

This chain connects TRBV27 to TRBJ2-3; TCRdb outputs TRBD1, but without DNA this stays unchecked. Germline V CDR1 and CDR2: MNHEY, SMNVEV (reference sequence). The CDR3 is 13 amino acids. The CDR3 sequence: CASRIPGSDTQYF.

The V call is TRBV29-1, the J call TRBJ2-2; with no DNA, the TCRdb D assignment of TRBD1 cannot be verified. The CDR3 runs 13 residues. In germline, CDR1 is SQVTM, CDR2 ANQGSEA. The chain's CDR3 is CSAHPGGTGELFF.

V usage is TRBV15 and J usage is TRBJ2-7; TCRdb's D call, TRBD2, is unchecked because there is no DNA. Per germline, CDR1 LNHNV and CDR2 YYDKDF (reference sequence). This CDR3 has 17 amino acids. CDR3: CATSRELAGGNSYEQYF.

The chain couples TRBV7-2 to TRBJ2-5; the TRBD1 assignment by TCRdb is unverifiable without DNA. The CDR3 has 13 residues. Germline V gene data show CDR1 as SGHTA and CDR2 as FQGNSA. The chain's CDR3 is CASSQRPGETQYF.

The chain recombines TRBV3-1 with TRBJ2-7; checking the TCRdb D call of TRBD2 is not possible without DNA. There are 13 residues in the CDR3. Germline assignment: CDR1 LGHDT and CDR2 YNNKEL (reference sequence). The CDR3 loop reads CASSQEGRYAQYF.

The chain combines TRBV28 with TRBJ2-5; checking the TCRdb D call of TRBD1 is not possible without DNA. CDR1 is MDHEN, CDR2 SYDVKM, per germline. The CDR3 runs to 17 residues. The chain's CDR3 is CASSSPPGQPTGETQYF.

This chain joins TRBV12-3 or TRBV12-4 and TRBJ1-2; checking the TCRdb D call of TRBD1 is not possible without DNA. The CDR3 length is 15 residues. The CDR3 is CASSLGQGLSYGYTF.

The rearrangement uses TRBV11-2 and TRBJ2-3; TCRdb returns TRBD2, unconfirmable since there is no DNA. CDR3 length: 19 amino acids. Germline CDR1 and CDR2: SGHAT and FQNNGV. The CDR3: CASSLVWTGLKVTPDTQYF.

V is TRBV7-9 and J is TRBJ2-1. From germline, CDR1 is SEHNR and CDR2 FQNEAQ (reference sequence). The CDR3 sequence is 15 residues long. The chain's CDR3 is CASSLVRPSYNEQFF.

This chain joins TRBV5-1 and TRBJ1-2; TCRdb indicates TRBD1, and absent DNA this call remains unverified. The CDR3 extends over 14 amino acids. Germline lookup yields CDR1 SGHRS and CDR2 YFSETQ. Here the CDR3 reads CASSLLDSPYGYTF.

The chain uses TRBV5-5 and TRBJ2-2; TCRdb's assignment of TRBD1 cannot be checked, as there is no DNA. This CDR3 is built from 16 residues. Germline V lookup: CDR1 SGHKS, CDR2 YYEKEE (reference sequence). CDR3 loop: CASSLQAPSGTGELFF.

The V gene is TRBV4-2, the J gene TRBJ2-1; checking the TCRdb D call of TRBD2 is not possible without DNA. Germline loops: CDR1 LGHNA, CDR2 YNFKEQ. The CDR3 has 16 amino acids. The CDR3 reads CASSQDGRGLENEQFF.

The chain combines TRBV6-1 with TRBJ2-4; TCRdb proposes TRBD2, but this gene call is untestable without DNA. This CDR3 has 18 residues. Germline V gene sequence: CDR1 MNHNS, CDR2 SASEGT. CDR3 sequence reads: CASSPIAGKGLAKNIQYF.

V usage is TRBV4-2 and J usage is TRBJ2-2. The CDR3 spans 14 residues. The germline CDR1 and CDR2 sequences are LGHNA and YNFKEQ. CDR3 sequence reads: CASSQESGTGELFF.

This CDR3 reads CSVPGQGRTEAFF. The J gene is TRBJ1-1, the V gene TRBV20-1; TCRdb proposes TRBD1, but this gene call is untestable without DNA. From germline, CDR1 is DFQATT and CDR2 SNEGSKA (reference sequence). This CDR3 has 13 residues.